Each of the 24 T cell receptor beta chains below was sequenced from the same sample in a study of shared clonotypes between healthy human individuals. The naive CD8 fraction comprised CD45RO-negative cells positively selected for CCR7 and excluded terminally differentiated effector memory CD45RA+ cells. Using immunoSEQ multiplex PCR, the repertoire was profiled, and TCRdb retains in-frame clones only, with some absent. The sample consists of about 2,200,000 clones, about 93% of them appearing once. The sample taken for sequencing was naive CD8+ T cells from PBMCs. The receptors were gathered from a man aged 18-30 years in good health. Some clones in this sample may be carry-over from other donors' samples.

A note on this clone: The same CDR3 arises from other DNA sequences in this sample as well. This chain joins TRBV9 and TRBJ2-1, with TRBD2 matching over 10 bases. Trimming removed 3 bases from V and 6 bases from J; junction bases left unmatched: 3. The CDR3 covers 14 residues. Germline loops: CDR1 SGDLS, CDR2 YYNGEE. DNA for the CDR3: TGTGCCAGCAGCGCTAGCGGGGGACGCAATGAGCAGTTCTTC. Translation: CASSASGGRNEQFF.

This chain links TRBV28 with TRBJ1-1; TRBD1 might be the D (5 bases). This CDR3 has 15 residues. From germline, CDR1 is MDHEN and CDR2 SYDVKM. V lost 3 bases to trimming and J lost 4 bases, with 15 bases between them. CDR3: CASSFRGERSTEAFF. The CDR3 bases are TGTGCCAGCAGTTTTCGAGGGGAGAGGAGCACTGAAGCTTTCTTT.

A single count supports this clone. V is TRBV6-1 and J is TRBJ2-7; D tentatively fits TRBD1 or TRBD2 (5 bases each). The germline V gene encodes CDR1 MNHNS and CDR2 SASEGT. The CDR3 has 15 residues. Trimming stripped 1 base from V and 5 bases from J, with 15 bases between. The CDR3 reads CASSEGVGLGDEQYF. CDR3 sequence (DNA): TGTGCCAGCAGTGAAGGGGTCGGGTTGGGGGACGAGCAGTACTTC.

The V call is TRBV11-2, the J call TRBJ2-5, with 7 bases lining up with TRBD1. CDR1 is SGHAT and CDR2 is FQNNGV in the germline V gene. The length of the CDR3 is 16 residues. After removal of 5 bases from V and 0 bases from J, the junction contained 9 bases not matched to a gene. This CDR3 is CASSARRDSDQETQYF. The CDR3 nucleotides read TGTGCCAGCAGCGCTCGCCGGGACAGCGACCAAGAGACCCAGTACTTC. The whole variable domain, remainder taken from reference TRBV11-2 and TRBJ2-5, is EAGVAQSPRYKIIEKRQSVAFWCNPISGHATLYWYQQILGQGPKLLIQFQNNGVVDDSQLPKDRFSAERLKGVDSTLKIQPAKLEDSAVYLCASSARRDSDQETQYFGPGTRLLVL.

The rearrangement links TRBV4-1 to TRBJ2-7; no definite D call. The CDR3 has 13 residues. CDR1 is MGHRA and CDR2 is YSYEKL in the germline V gene. The ends were cut back, 1 base at V and 4 bases at J, with 8 bases in the middle. CDR3 coding DNA: TGCGCCAGCAGCCAAGGATGGGGTTACGAGCAGTACTTC. Protein sequence: CASSQGWGYEQYF.

J is TRBJ1-5 and V is TRBV30, with D possibly TRBD1 on 6 matching bases. V was trimmed by 0 bases and J by 6 bases, leaving 18 bases between them. Looked up from germline, CDR1 is GTSNPN and CDR2 is SVGIG (reference sequence). This CDR3 is 16 amino acids long. CDR3 region: CAWSVRGQGLTQPQHF. CDR3 sequence (DNA): TGTGCCTGGAGTGTACGAGGCCAGGGGTTAACTCAGCCCCAGCATTTT.

The chain links TRBV4-1 to TRBJ2-3, with 13 bases identical to TRBD2. Germline V CDR1 and CDR2: MGHRA, YSYEKL. This CDR3 has 18 residues. The trim removed 2 bases at V and 4 bases at J, leaving 9 bases unmatched. The CDR3 DNA sequence: TGCGCCAGCAGCCAAATCCTTTTGGGACTAGCGGGACCAGATACGCAGTATTTT. Translation: CASSQILLGLAGPDTQYF.

This chain uses TRBV2 with TRBJ2-7; TRBD1 agrees at 10 bases. This CDR3 has 15 amino acids. The germline V gene has CDR1 SNHLY and CDR2 FYNNEI. The trim removed 5 bases at V and 2 bases at J, leaving 6 bases unmatched. Written as DNA, the CDR3 is TGTGCCAGCAGTTCGCCCGGGACAGGGGCCTACGAGCAGTACTTC. Encoded protein: CASSSPGTGAYEQYF.

This clone came up once. This chain links TRBV30 with TRBJ2-7; 7 bases agree with TRBD2. The V segment lost 1 base and the J segment 5 bases; nucleotides outside the gene matches: 5. This CDR3 comprises 13 residues. The germline gives CDR1 GTSNPN, CDR2 SVGIG (reference sequence). CDR3 sequence: CAWSAGGLHEQYF. CDR3 DNA: TGTGCCTGGAGTGCGGGGGGATTACACGAGCAGTACTTC.

The chain has TRBV18 and TRBJ2-5, with no clear D. V gave up 5 bases and J gave up 3 bases, with 13 bases separating them. CDR3 length: 14 residues. Germline V gene sequence: CDR1 KGHSH, CDR2 LQKENI. CDR3 loop: CASSSSRGEETQYF. CDR3 in DNA: TGTGCCAGCTCATCGAGCCGAGGAGAAGAGACCCAGTACTTC.

The gene calls are TRBV6-5 and TRBJ2-7, with 7 bases identical to TRBD1. Germline V gene data show CDR1 as MNHEY and CDR2 as SVGAGI. With V trimmed by 5 bases and J by 2 bases, 6 bases remained unmatched. CDR3 length: 14 residues. As DNA, the CDR3 is TGTGCCAGCAGTCCATTCGACAGGGCCTACGAGCAGTACTTC. This gives the protein CASSPFDRAYEQYF.

This clone was observed a single time. The rearrangement uses TRBV29-1 and TRBJ1-1, with D possibly TRBD1 on 5 matching bases. V shed 3 bases and J shed 1 base, with 12 bases lying between them. The length of the CDR3 is 14 residues. The germline V gene has CDR1 SQVTM and CDR2 ANQGSEA. The CDR3 DNA reads as TGCAGCGTTGATCGGGACGGATGGAACACTGAAGCTTTCTTT. This sequence encodes CSVDRDGWNTEAFF.

The genes are TRBV19 and TRBJ1-1; TRBD1 is a possible D gene (5 bases). The CDR3 consists of 13 residues. Germline assignment: CDR1 LNHDA and CDR2 SQIVND (reference sequence). V lost 4 bases and J lost 1, with 7 bases in between. The CDR3 nucleotides read TGTGCCAGTAGTAGGACACGGAACACTGAAGCTTTCTTT. Its translation is CASSRTRNTEAFF.

This sequence joins TRBV7-9 and TRBJ2-2; perhaps TRBD2 as D (6 bases). This CDR3 is built from 17 residues. V was cut by 4 bases and J by 4 bases, with 19 bases left in between. Germline assignment: CDR1 SEHNR and CDR2 FQNEAQ (reference sequence). CDR3 in DNA: TGTGCCAGCAGCTCCACCTCCGGGGGTCGTATCACCGGGGAGCTGTTTTTT. It yields the protein CASSSTSGGRITGELFF.

The chain uses TRBV9 and TRBJ2-7, with unresolved D. The CDR3 is made up of 15 amino acids. The germline V gene has CDR1 SGDLS and CDR2 YYNGEE. The V end was cut by 4 bases, the J end by 3 bases, with 17 bases between. The CDR3 nucleotides are TGTGCCAGCAGCTCCCACGCGGCTTATGGCTACGAGCAGTACTTC. Translated, it gives CASSSHAAYGYEQYF.

The chain links TRBV13 to TRBJ2-1; D uncertain. The CDR3 sequence is 14 residues long. V was pared by 0 bases and J by 6 bases, with 9 bases between. Per the germline V gene, CDR1 is PRHDT and CDR2 is FYEKMQ (reference sequence). This CDR3 reads CASSLGDSPNEQFF. CDR3 nucleotides: TGTGCCAGCAGCTTAGGGGATAGCCCCAATGAGCAGTTCTTC.

The V call is TRBV7-9, the J call TRBJ1-5, with D possibly matching TRBD1 (5 bases). Trimming took 5 bases from V and 6 from J, leaving 20 bases between them. Per germline, CDR1 SEHNR and CDR2 FQNEAQ (reference sequence). The CDR3 spans 16 residues. The CDR3 DNA reads TGTGCCAGCAGCCTAGGACCTGACAGCGAAACTCAGCCCCAGCATTTT. This translates into CASSLGPDSETQPQHF.

The chain couples TRBV28 to TRBJ1-2; 7 bases line up with TRBD1. The CDR3 runs 15 residues. The V and J ends lost 5 bases and 5 bases, in that order; junction bases with no gene match: 11. CDR1 is MDHEN and CDR2 is SYDVKM in the germline V gene. In nucleotides, the CDR3 is TGTGCCAGCAGTACTATGCAGACAGGGAGATATGGCTACACCTTC. This gives the protein CASSTMQTGRYGYTF.

The genes are TRBV18 and TRBJ2-1; the match to TRBD2 covers 14 bases. This CDR3 has 18 residues. Germline V CDR1 and CDR2: KGHSH, LQKENI. V dropped 4 bases and J dropped 9; count of bases not matched to a gene: 14. The CDR3 reads CASSRYPMGLAGEGEQFF. For the CDR3, the DNA is TGTGCCAGCTCACGGTACCCCATGGGACTAGCGGGAGAGGGTGAGCAGTTCTTC.

The genes are TRBV30 and TRBJ1-3; D call uncertain. The germline V gene has CDR1 GTSNPN and CDR2 SVGIG (reference sequence). There are 18 residues in the CDR3. Trimming removed 0 bases from V and 0 bases from J, with 18 bases in between. This CDR3 reads CAWSVVRVRRDSGNTIYF. CDR3 nucleotides: TGTGCCTGGAGTGTAGTTAGAGTTAGGAGGGACTCTGGAAACACCATATATTTT.

This rearrangement joins TRBV6-1 to TRBJ2-7, with TRBD1 identical over 8 bases. This CDR3 has 14 amino acids. V was clipped by 3 bases and J by 4 bases; unmatched bases: 5. Germline V gene lookup returns CDR1 MNHNS and CDR2 SASEGT. CDR3 sequence: CASSDRDRTYEQYF. The DNA for the CDR3 is TGTGCCAGCAGTGACCGGGACAGGACTTACGAGCAGTACTTC.

The chain joins TRBV5-1 to TRBJ1-2; 8 positions agree with TRBD1. CDR3 size: 15 residues. V lost 4 bases to trimming and J lost 8 bases; unmatched junction nucleotides: 13. Germline V gene lookup returns CDR1 SGHRS and CDR2 YFSETQ. CDR3 residues: CASSPGPGTGEGYTF. The CDR3 DNA reads TGCGCCAGCAGCCCGGGACCCGGGACAGGCGAAGGCTACACCTTC. Based on the CDR3 plus reference TRBV5-1 and TRBJ1-2, the full variable domain is KAGVTQTPRYLIKTRGQQVTLSCSPISGHRSVSWYQQTPGQGLQFLFEYFSETQRNKGNFPGRFSGRQFSNSRSEMNVSTLELGDSALYLCASSPGPGTGEGYTFGSGTRLTVV.

The rearrangement uses TRBV28 and TRBJ2-5, with a tentative D call TRBD2 (7 bases). V was clipped by 7 bases and J by 1 base, with 13 bases between them. The length of the CDR3 is 14 residues. Germline V CDR1 and CDR2: MDHEN, SYDVKM. CDR3: CASKSGGAQETQYF. In DNA, the CDR3 is TGTGCCAGCAAAAGTGGGGGGGCCCAAGAGACCCAGTACTTC.

The chain recombines TRBV30 with TRBJ2-1; 8 bases are a match to TRBD2. The CDR3 is 14 amino acids. The V gene end was trimmed by 1 base and the J gene end by 2 bases; junction bases not matched to a gene: 1. The germline CDR1 and CDR2 sequences are GTSNPN and SVGIG (reference sequence). The CDR3 region has the DNA TGTGCCTGGAGTGGGGGACTAGCCTACAATGAGCAGTTCTTC. Encoded protein: CAWSGGLAYNEQFF.